The clone carrying this T cell receptor (beta chain) was detected many times. The antigen remains undetermined. A J-beta primer mix and a sample-barcoded 5' primer were used in a second PCR of about 6 to 12 cycles. TCRdb re-derived calls from the 5' RACE reads in MiXCR, one entry per CDR3 protein. The sample holds around 800,000 distinct CDR3 sequences, around 50% seen once. This entry comes from a study of blood T cells in healthy people across ages. For the study at large: About one barcoded beta molecule per two T cells was the capture yield of template switching. Study-wide points: Aged donors had fewer naive CD4+ cells and lower diversity than long-lived donors.

Donors each provided roughly 11 milliliters of peripheral blood. Per-sample yields of isolated PBMCs were at least 6 million. This TCR was sampled from a man at least 80 years old in good health. Sample: blood.

The CDR3: CSVEEGTLKETQYF. In nucleotides, the CDR3 is TGCAGCGTTGAAGAGGGGACACTAAAAGAGACCCAGTACTTC. V is TRBV29-1 and J is TRBJ2-5; perhaps TRBD1 as D (6 bases). The CDR3 covers 14 residues. The V gene lost 0 bases and the J gene lost 3 bases, with 11 bases spanning the gap. CDR1 SQVTM and CDR2 ANQGSEA come from the germline V gene.